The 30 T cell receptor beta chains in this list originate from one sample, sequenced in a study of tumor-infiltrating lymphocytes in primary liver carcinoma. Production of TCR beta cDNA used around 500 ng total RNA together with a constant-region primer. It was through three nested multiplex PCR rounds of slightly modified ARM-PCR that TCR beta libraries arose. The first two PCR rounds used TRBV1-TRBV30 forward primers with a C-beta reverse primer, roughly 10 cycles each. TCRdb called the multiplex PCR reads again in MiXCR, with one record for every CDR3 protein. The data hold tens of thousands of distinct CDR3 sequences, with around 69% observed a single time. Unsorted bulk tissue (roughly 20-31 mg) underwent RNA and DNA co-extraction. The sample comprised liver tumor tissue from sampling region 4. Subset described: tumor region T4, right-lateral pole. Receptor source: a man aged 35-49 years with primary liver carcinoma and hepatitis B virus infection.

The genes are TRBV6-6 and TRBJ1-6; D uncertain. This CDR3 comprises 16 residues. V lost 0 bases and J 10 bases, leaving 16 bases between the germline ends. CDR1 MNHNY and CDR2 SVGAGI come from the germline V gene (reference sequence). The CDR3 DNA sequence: TGTGCCAGCAGTTACTCATCCGGTGCCTACAAATCACCCCTCCACTTT. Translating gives CASSYSSGAYKSPLHF.

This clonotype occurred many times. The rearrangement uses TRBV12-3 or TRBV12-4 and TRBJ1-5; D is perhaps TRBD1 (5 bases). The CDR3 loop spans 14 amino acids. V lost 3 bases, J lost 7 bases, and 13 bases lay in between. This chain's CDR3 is CASSFRASEQPQHF. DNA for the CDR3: TGTGCCAGCAGTTTCAGGGCGTCGGAGCAGCCCCAGCATTTT.

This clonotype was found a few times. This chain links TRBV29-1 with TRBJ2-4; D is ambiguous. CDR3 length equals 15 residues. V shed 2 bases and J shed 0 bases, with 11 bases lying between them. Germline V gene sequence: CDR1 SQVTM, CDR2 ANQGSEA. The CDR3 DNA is TGCAGCGTTGAAAAGGCGGTTCTAGCCAAAAACATTCAGTACTTC. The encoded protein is CSVEKAVLAKNIQYF.

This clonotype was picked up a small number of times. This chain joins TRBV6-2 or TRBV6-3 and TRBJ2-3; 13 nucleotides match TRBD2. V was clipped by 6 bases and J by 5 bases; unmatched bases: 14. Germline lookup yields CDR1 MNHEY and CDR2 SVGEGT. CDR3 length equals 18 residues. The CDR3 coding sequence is TGTGCCAGCAGCCCCCTATCTGTGGGACTAGCGGGATTAGATACGCAGTATTTT. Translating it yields CASSPLSVGLAGLDTQYF.

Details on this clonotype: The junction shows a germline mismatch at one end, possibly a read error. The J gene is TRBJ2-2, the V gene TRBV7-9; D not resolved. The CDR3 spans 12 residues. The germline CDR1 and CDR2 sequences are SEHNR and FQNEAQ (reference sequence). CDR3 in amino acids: CASGSNSGELFF. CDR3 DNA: TGTGCCAGCGGCTCCAACAGCGGGGAGCTGTTTTTT. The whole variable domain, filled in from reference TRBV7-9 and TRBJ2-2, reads DTGVSQNPRHKITKRGQNVTFRCDPISEHNRLYWYRQTLGQGPEFLTYFQNEAQLEKSRLLSDRFSAERPKGSFSTLEIQRTEQGDSAMYLCASGSNSGELFFGEGSRLTVL.

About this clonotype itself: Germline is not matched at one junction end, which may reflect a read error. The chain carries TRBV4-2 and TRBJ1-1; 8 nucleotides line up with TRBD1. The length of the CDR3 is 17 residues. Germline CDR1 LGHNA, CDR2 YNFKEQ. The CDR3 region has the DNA TGTGCCGGCAGCCAAGAGTACGGACAGGGTTTTGGGACTGAAGCATTCTTT. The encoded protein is CAGSQEYGQGFGTEAFF.

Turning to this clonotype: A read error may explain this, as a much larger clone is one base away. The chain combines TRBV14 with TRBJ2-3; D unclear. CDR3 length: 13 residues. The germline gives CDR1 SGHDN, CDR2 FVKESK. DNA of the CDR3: TGTGCCATCAGCCAAGACGGCGAAGATACGCAGTATTTT. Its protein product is CAISQDGEDTQYF.

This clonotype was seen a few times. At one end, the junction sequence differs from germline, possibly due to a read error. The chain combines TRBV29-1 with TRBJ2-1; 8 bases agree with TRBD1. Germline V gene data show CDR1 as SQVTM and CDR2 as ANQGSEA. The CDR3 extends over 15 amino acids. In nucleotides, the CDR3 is TGCAGTGTTGAAGACCCGGGACAGGTGTTAAATGAGCAGTTCTTC. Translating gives CSVEDPGQVLNEQFF.

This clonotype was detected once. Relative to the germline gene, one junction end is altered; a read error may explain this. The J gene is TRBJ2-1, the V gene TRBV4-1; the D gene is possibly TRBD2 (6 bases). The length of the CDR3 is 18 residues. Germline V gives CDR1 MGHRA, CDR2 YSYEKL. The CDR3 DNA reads TGCGCCAGCAGCCAAGGCTTCCGGGAGTTATCAAAGTACAATGAGCAGTTATTC. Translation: CASSQGFRELSKYNEQLF.

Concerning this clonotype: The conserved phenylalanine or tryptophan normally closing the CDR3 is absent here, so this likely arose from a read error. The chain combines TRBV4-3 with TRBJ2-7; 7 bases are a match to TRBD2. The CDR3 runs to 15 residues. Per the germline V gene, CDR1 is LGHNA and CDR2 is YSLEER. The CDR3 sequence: CASSQGPGGEDEQYL. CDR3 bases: TGCGCCAGCAGTCAAGGTCCGGGAGGAGAGGACGAGCAGTACCTC.

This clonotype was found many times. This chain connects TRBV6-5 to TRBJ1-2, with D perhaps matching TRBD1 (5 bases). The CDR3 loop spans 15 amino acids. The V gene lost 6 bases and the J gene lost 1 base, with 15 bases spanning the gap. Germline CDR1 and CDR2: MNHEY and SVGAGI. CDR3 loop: CASSPTRGVNYGYTF. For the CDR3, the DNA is TGTGCCAGCAGCCCGACCCGGGGGGTTAACTATGGCTACACCTTC.

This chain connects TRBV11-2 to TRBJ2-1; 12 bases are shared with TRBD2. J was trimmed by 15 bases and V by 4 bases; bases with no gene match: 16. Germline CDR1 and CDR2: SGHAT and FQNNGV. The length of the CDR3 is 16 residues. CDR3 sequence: CASSYSSTSGSGGGFF. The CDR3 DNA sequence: TGTGCCAGCAGCTACTCTTCGACTAGCGGGAGTGGAGGCGGGTTCTTC.

The CDR3, as DNA: TGTACCAACATCTCTACGGGGACTAGCGGGAACTACGAGCAGTACTTC. It encodes CTNISTGTSGNYEQYF. The chain uses TRBV6-1 and TRBJ2-7; 13 nucleotides align to TRBD2. Germline values: CDR1 MNHNS, CDR2 SASEGT. The CDR3 sequence is 16 residues long.

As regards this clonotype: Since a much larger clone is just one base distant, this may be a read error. The CDR3 loop is CASSSGAIAYNEQFF. CDR3 DNA: TGTGCCAGCAGTTCGGGAGCCATTGCCTACAATGAGCAGTTCTTC. The J gene is TRBJ2-1, the V gene TRBV12-3 or TRBV12-4; D might be TRBD2 (6 bases). This CDR3 region has 15 residues. Trimming left V 4 bases short and J 2 bases short, with 12 bases between.

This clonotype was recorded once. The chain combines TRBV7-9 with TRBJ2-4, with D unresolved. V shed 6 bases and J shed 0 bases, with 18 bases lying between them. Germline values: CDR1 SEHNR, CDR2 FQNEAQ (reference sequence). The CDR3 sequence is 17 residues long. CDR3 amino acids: CASSNTLGPIAKNIQYF. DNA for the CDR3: TGTGCCAGCAGTAACACCCTAGGTCCAATAGCCAAAAACATTCAGTACTTC.

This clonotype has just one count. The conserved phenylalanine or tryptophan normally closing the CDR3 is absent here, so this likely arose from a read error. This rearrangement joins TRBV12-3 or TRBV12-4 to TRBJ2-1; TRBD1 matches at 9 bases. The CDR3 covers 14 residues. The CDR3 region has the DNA TGTGCCAACAGTTGGGACAGGGAGATCGATGAGCAGTTCATC. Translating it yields CANSWDREIDEQFI.

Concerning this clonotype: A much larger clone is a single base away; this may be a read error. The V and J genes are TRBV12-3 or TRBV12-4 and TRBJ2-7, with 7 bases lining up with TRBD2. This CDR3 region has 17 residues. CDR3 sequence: CASSLRLAETHSCEQYF. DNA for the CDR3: TGTGCCAGCAGTTTACGGCTAGCGGAGACCCACTCCTGCGAGCAGTACTTC.

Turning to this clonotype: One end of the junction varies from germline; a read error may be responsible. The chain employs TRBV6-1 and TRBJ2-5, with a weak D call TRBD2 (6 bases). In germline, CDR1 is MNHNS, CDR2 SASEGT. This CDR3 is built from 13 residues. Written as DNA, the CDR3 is TGTGCCAGCAGTCGGGAGCCAGAGGAGACCCAGAACTTC. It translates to CASSREPEETQNF.

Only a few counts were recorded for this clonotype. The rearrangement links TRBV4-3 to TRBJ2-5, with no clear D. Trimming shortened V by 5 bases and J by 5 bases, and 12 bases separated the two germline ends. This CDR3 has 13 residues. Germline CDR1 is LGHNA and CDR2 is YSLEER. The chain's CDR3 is CASSAGVGETQYF. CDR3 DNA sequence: TGCGCCAGCAGCGCTGGAGTGGGGGAGACCCAGTACTTC.

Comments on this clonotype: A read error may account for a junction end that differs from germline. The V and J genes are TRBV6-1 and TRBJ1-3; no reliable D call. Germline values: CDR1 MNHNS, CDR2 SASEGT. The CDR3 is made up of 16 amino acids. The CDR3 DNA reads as TGTGCCAACAGTGAAGTAGGGAGGTTCTCCGGAAACACCATATATTTT. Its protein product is CANSEVGRFSGNTIYF.

The DNA of the CDR3 is TGTGCCATGAGCTTCCGTACAGGGTGGGGGCAGTTCTTC. This encodes CAMSFRTGWGQFF. This rearrangement joins TRBV14 to TRBJ2-1; a possible D gene is TRBD1 (6 bases). V shed 10 bases and J shed 12 bases, with 22 bases lying between them. CDR1 SGHDN and CDR2 FVKESK come from the germline V gene. The CDR3 is 13 residues long. The full variable domain, its missing parts supplied by reference TRBV14 and TRBJ2-1, is EAGVTQFPSHSVIEKGQTVTLRCDPISGHDNLYWYRRVMGKEIKFLLHFVKESKQDESGMPNNRFLAERTGGTYSTLKVQPAELEDSGVYFCAMSFRTGWGQFFGPGTRLTVL.

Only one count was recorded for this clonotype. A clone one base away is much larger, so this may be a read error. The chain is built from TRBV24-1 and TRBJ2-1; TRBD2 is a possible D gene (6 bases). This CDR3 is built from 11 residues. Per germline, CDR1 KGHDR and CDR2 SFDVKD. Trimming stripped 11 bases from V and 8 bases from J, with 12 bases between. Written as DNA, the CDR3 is TGTGCCATGGGGCGGGATGATGAGCAGTTCTTC. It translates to CAMGRDDEQFF.

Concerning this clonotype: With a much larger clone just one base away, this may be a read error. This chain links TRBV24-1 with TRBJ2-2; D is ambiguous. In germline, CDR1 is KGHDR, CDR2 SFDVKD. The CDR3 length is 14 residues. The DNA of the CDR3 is TGTGCCACCAGTGACCTCATGAACACCGTGGAGCTGTTTTTT. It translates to CATSDLMNTVELFF.

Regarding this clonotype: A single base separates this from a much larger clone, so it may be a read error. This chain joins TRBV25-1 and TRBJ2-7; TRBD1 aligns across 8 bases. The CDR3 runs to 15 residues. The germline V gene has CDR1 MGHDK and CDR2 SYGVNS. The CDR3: CASCDRQGITYEQYF. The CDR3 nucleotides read TGTGCCAGCTGTGATCGACAGGGGATCACCTACGAGCAGTACTTC.

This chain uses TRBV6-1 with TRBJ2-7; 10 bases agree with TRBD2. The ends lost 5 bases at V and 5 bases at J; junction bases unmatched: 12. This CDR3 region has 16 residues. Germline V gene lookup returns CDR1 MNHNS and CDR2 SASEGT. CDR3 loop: CASSPPRLAGGDEQYF. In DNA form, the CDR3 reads TGTGCCAGCAGTCCCCCGAGATTAGCGGGAGGCGACGAGCAGTACTTC.

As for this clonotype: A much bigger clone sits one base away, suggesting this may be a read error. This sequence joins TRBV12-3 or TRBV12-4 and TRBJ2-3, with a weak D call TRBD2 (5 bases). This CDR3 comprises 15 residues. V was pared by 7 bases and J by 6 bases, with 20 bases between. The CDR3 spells CASTSDWTVGDTQYF. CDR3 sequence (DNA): TGTGCCAGCACTTCCGACTGGACTGTTGGGGATACGCAGTATTTT.

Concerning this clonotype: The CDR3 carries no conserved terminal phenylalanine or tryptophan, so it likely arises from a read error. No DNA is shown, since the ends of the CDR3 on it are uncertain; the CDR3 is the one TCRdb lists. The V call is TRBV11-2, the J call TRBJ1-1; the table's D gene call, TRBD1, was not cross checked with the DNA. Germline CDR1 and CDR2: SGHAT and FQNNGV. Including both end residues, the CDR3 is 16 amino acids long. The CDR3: CASSRGRTGVFTEALS.

The CDR3, as DNA: TGTGCCAGCAGTCCCCTCGATCTTCGGGGGCAGTTCTTC. It codes for CASSPLDLRGQFF. The rearrangement links TRBV12-3 or TRBV12-4 to TRBJ2-1, with D tentatively TRBD2 (5 bases). The CDR3 is 13 residues long. Trimming stripped 5 bases from V and 12 bases from J, with 17 bases between.

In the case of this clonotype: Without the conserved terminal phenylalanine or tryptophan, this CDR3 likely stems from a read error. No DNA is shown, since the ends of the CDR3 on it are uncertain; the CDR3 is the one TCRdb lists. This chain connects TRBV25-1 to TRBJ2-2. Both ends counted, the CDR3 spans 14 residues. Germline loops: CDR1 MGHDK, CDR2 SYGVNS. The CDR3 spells CVSSEGTDTGELFL.

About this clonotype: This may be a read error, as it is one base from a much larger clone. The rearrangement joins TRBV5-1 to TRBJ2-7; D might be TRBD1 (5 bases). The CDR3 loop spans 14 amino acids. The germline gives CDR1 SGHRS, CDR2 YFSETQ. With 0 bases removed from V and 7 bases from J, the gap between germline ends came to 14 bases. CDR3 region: CASSLDRLVREQYF. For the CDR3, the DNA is TGCGCCAGCAGCTTGGACAGGCTGGTCCGAGAGCAGTACTTC.